This TCR beta chain was obtained from a study of blood T cells in healthy people across ages. V gave up 4 bases and J gave up 2 bases, with 11 bases separating them. Germline V gene data show CDR1 as ENHRY and CDR2 as SYGVKD. This CDR3 has 14 residues. Note on this clonotype: The antigen remains unidentified.

Study findings and constraints: While age rose, TCR beta diversity per million T cells dropped in a roughly linear way.

Next came a second PCR, run for roughly 6 to 11 cycles, which used a sample-barcoded 5' primer along with a J-beta primer mix. One entry per CDR3 protein results from TCRdb running MiXCR on the 5' RACE reads. The sample comprises 720,000 or so distinct CDR3 sequences, around two fifths of which are singletons, and 30% rests with the top ten. Source material: blood. The chain has TRBV10-3 and TRBJ2-5; D might be TRBD2 (6 bases). The clonotype comes from a man at least 80 years old in good health. The CDR3 loop reads CAISVGLTQETQYF. CDR3 sequence (DNA): TGTGCCATCAGTGTAGGACTAACTCAAGAGACCCAGTACTTC.